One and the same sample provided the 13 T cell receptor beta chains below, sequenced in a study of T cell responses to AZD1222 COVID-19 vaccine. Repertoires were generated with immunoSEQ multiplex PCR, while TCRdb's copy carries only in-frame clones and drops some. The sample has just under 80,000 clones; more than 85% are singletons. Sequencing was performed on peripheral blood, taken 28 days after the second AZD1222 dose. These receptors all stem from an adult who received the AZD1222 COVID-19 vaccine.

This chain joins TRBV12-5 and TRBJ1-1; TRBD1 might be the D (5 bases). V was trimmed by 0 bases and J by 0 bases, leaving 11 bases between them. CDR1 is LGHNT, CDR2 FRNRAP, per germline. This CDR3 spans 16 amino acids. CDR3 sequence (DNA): TGTGCTAGTGGTTTGGTACACAGGCTCATGAACACTGAAGCTTTCTTT. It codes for CASGLVHRLMNTEAFF. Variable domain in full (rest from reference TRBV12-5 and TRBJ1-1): DARVTQTPRHKVTEMGQEVTMRCQPILGHNTVFWYRQTMMQGLELLAYFRNRAPLDDSGMPKDRFSAEMPDATLATLKIQPSEPRDSAVYFCASGLVHRLMNTEAFFGQGTRLTVV.

Here the CDR3 reads CSVEEGGPRGEQYF. CDR3 DNA sequence: TGCAGCGTTGAAGAAGGTGGGCCCCGTGGCGAGCAGTACTTC. The J gene is TRBJ2-7, the V gene TRBV29-1; D is ambiguous. V was pared by 0 bases and J by 6 bases, with 15 bases between. The CDR3 spans 14 residues. Per the germline V gene, CDR1 is SQVTM and CDR2 is ANQGSEA.

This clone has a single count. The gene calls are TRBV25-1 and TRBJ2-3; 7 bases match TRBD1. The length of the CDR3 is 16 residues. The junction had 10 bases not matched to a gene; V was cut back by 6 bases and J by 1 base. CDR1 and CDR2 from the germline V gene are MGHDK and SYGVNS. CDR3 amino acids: CASSFDRVGGTDTQYF. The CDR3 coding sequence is TGTGCCAGCAGCTTCGACAGGGTGGGGGGCACAGATACGCAGTATTTT.

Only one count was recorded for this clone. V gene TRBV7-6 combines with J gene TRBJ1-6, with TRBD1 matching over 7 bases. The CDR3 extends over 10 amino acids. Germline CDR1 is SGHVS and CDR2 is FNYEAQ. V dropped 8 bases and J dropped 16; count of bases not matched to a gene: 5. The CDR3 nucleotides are TGTGCCAGCGGCCCGACAGGGCTCCACTTT. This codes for CASGPTGLHF.

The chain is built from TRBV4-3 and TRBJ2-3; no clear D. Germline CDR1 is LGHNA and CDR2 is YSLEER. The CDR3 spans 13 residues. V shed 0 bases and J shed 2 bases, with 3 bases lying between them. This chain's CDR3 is CASSQEITDTQYF. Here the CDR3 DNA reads TGCGCCAGCAGCCAAGAGATCACAGATACGCAGTATTTT.

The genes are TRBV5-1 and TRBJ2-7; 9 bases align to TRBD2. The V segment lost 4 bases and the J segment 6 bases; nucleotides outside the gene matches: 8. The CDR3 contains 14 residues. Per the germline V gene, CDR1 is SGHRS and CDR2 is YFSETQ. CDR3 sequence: CASSLLPTSGEQYF. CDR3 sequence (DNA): TGCGCCAGCAGCCTCCTTCCGACTAGCGGCGAGCAGTACTTC.

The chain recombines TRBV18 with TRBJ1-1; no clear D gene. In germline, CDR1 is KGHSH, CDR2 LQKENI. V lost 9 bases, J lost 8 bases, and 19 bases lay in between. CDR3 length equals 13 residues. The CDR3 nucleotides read TGTGCCAGTCTAGGGCAGGCGGAAGGCGAAGCTTTCTTT. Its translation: CASLGQAEGEAFF.

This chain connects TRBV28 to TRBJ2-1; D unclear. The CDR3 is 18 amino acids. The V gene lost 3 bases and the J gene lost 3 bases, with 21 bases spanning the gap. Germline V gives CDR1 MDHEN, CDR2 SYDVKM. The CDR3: CASSFPAPGITSYNEQFF. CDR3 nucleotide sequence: TGTGCCAGCAGTTTCCCTGCCCCGGGCATTACCAGCTACAATGAGCAGTTCTTC.

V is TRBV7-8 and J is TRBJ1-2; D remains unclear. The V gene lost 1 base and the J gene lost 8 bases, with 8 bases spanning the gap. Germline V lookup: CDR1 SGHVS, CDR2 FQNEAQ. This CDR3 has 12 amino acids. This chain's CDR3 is CASSLVEIGYTF. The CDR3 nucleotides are TGTGCCAGCAGCTTAGTGGAGATCGGCTACACCTTC.

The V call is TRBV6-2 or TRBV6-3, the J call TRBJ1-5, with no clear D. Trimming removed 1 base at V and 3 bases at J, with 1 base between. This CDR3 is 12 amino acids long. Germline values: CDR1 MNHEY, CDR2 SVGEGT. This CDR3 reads CASSYYNQPQHF. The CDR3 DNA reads TGTGCCAGCAGTTACTACAATCAGCCCCAGCATTTT.

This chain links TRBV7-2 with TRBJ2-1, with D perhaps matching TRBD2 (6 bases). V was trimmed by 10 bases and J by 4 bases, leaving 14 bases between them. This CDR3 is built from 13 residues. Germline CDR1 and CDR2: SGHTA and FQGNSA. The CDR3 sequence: CATLAGLYNEQFF. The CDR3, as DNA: TGTGCCACGCTGGCGGGACTTTACAATGAGCAGTTCTTC.

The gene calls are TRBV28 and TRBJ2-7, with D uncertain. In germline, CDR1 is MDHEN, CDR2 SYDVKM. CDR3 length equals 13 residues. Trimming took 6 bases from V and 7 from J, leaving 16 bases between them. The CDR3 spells CASSPPPFGEQYF. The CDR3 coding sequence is TGTGCCAGCAGCCCGCCCCCCTTTGGGGAGCAGTACTTC.

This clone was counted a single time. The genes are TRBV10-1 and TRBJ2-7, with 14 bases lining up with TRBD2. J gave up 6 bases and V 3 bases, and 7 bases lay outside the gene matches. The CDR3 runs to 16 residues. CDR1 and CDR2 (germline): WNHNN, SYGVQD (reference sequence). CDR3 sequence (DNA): TGCGCCAGCAGTGACGGACTAGCGGGGGGCGCCGGCGAGCAGTACTTC. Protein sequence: CASSDGLAGGAGEQYF.